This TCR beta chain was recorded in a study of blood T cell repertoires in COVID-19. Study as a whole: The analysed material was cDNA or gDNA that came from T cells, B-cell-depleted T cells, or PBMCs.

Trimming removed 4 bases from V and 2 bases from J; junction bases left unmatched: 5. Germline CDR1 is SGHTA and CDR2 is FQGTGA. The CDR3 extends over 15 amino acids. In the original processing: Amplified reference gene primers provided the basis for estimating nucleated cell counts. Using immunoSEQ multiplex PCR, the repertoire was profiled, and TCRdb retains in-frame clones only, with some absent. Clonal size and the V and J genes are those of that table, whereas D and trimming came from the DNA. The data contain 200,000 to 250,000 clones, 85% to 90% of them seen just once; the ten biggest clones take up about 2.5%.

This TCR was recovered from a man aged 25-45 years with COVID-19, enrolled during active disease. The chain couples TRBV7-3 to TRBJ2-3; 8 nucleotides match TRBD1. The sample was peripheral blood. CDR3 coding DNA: TGTGCCAGCAGCTCCCAGGGGGCGCCCACAGATACGCAGTATTTT. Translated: CASSSQGAPTDTQYF.